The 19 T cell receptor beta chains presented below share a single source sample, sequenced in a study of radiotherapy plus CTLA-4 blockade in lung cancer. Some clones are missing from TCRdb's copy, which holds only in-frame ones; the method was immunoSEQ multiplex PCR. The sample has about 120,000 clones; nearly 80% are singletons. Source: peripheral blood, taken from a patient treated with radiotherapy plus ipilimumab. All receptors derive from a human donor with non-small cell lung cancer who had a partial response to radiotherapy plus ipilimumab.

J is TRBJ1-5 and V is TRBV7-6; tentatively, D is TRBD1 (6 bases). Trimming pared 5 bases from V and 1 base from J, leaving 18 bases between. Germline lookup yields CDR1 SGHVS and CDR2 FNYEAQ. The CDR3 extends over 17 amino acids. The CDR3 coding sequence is TGTGCCAGCAGCCAGGAAACAGGGCTTGGGAGCAATCAGCCCCAGCATTTT. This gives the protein CASSQETGLGSNQPQHF. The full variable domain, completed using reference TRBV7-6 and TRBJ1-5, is GAGVSQSPRYKVTKRGQDVALRCDPISGHVSLYWYRQALGQGPEFLTYFNYEAQQDKSGLPNDRFSAERPEGSISTLTIQRTEQRDSAMYRCASSQETGLGSNQPQHFGDGTRLSIL.

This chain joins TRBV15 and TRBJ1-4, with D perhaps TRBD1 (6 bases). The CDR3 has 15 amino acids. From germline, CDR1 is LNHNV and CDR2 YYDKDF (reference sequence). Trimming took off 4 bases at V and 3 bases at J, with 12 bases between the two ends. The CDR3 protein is CATSTRGISNEKLFF. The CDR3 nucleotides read TGTGCCACCAGCACCAGGGGAATCTCTAATGAAAAACTGTTTTTT.

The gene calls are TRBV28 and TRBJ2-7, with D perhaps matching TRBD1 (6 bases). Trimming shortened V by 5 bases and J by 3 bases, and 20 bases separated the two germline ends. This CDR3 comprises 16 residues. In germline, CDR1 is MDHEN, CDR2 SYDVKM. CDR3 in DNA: TGTGCCAGCAGTCTCACCCCCGGGACAAGACTCTACGAGCAGTACTTC. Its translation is CASSLTPGTRLYEQYF.

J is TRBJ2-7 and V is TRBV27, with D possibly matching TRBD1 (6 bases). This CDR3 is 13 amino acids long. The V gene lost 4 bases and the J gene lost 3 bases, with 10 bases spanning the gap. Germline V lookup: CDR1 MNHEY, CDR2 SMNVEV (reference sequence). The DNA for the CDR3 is TGTGCCAGCAGTTCCAAGGGGGTCTACGAGCAGTACTTC. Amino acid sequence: CASSSKGVYEQYF.

CDR3 sequence reads: CASSLMGTGVLGEQYF. The CDR3 DNA sequence: TGTGCCAGCAGTTTAATGGGGACAGGGGTTTTGGGCGAGCAGTACTTC. The chain links TRBV28 to TRBJ2-7, with 10 bases identical to TRBD1. CDR3 length: 16 amino acids. V lost 2 bases and J lost 6; bases outside the gene matches: 10. The germline CDR1 and CDR2 sequences are MDHEN and SYDVKM.

CDR3 nucleotides: TGTGCCAGCAGAGAGACAGGGGGCGCGAACACTGAAGCTTTCTTT. Its protein product is CASRETGGANTEAFF. This chain joins TRBV2 and TRBJ1-1; TRBD1 aligns across 10 bases. V dropped 6 bases and J dropped 1; count of bases not matched to a gene: 5. The CDR3 is made up of 15 amino acids. The germline CDR1 and CDR2 sequences are SNHLY and FYNNEI.

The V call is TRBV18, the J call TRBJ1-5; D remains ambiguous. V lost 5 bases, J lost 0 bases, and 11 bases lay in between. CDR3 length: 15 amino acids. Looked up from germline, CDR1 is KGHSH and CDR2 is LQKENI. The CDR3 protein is CASSSGGNSNQPQHF. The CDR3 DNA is TGTGCCAGCTCATCCGGAGGTAATAGCAATCAGCCCCAGCATTTT.

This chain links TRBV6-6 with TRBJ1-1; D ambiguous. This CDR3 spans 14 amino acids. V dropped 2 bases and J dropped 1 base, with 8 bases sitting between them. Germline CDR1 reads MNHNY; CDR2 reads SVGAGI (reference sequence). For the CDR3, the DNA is TGTGCCAGCAGTTACGCAGGCCAGAACACTGAAGCTTTCTTT. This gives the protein CASSYAGQNTEAFF.

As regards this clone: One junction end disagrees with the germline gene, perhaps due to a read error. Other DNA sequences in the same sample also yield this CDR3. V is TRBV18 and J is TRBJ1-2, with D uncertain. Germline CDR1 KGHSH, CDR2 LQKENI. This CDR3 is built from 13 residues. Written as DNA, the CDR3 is TGTGCCAGCTCATGGGAGCTCAACTATGGTTACACCTTC. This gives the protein CASSWELNYGYTF.

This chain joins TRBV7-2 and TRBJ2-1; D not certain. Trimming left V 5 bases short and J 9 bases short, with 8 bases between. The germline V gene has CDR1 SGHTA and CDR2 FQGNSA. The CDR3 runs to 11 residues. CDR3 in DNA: TGTGCCAGCAGCCTGCTACGTGAGCAGTTCTTC. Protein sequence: CASSLLREQFF.

Written as DNA, the CDR3 is TGTGCCAGCTCACCACCCGGAGGGGCCGATAATCAGCCCCAGCATTTT. Its protein is CASSPPGGADNQPQHF. V gene TRBV18 combines with J gene TRBJ1-5; D possibly corresponds to TRBD1 (5 bases). The CDR3 has 16 residues. V gave up 0 bases and J gave up 4 bases, with 13 bases separating them. Germline V CDR1 and CDR2: KGHSH, LQKENI.

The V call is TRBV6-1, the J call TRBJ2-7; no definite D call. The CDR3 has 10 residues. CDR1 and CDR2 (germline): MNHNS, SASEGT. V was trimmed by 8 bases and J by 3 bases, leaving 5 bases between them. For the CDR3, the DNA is TGTGCCAGCGGAGACTACGAGCAGTACGTC. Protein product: CASGDYEQYV.

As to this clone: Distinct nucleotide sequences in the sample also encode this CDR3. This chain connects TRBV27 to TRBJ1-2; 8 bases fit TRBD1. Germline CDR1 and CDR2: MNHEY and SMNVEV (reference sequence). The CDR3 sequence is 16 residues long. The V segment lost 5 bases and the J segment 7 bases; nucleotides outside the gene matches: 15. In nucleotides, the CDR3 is TGTGCCAGCAGTCCGACAACCGGACAGGGAGGTCGTGGCTACACCTTC. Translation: CASSPTTGQGGRGYTF.

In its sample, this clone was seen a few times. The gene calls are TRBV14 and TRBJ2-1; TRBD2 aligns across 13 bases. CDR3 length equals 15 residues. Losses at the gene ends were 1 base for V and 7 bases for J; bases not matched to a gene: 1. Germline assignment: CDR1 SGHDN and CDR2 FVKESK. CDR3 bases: TGTGCCAGCAGCCAAGGGACTAGCGGGAGTAATGAGCAGTTCTTC. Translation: CASSQGTSGSNEQFF. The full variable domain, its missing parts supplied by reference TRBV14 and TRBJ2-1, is EAGVTQFPSHSVIEKGQTVTLRCDPISGHDNLYWYRRVMGKEIKFLLHFVKESKQDESGMPNNRFLAERTGGTYSTLKVQPAELEDSGVYFCASSQGTSGSNEQFFGPGTRLTVL.

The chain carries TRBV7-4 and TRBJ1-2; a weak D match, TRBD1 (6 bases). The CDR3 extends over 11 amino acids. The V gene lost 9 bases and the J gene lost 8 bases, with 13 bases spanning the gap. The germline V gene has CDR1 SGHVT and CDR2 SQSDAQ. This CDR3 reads CARGAVLGYTF. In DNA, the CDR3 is TGTGCCAGGGGGGCGGTTCTGGGCTACACCTTC.

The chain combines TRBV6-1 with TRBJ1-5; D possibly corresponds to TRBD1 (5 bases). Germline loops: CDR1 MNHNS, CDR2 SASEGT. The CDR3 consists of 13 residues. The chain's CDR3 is CGGGYSSYQPQHF. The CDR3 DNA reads TGTGGGGGGGGGTACAGTTCGTATCAGCCCCAGCATTTT.

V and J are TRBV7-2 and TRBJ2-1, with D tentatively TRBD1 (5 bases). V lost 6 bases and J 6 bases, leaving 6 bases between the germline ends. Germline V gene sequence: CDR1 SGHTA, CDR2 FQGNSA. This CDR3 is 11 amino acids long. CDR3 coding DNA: TGTGCCAGCAGGGGGCTCAATGAGCAGTTCTTC. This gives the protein CASRGLNEQFF.

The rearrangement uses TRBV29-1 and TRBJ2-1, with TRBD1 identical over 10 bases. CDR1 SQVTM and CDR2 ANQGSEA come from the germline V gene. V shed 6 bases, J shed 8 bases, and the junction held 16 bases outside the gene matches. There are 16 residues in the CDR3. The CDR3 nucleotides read TGCAGCGTGGAACCGGGACAGGGGAGGAGGAACGATGAGCAGTTCTTC. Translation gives CSVEPGQGRRNDEQFF.

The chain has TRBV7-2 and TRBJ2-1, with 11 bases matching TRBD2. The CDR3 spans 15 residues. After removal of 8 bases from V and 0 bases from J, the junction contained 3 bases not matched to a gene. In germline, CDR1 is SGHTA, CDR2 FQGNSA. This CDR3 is CASRTSGPSYNEQFF. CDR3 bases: TGTGCCAGCCGGACTAGCGGGCCCTCCTACAATGAGCAGTTCTTC.